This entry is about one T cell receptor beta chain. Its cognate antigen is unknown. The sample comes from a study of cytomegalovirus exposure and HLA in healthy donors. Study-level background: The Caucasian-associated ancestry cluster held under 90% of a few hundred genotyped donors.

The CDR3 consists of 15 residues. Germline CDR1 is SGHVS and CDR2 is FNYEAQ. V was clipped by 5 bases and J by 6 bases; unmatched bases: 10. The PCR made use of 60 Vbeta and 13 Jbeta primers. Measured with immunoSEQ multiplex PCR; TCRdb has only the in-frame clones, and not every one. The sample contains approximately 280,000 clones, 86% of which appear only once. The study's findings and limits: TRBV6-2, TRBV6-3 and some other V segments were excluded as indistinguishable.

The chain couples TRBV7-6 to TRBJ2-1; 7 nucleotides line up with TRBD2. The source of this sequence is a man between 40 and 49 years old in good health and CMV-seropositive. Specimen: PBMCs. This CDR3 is CASSRAGAPSNEQFF. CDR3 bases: TGTGCCAGCAGCCGGGCGGGAGCTCCCTCCAATGAGCAGTTCTTC.